The present T cell receptor (beta chain) was sequenced within a study of cytomegalovirus exposure and HLA in healthy donors. Study at large: HLA-typed donors contributed about 85 million unique TCRs, which were held in an early data release.

The CDR3 totals 15 residues. After removal of 3 bases from V and 2 bases from J, the junction contained 4 bases not matched to a gene. Germline V CDR1 and CDR2: GTSNPN, SVGIG (reference sequence). With respect to this clone: The antigen is not known.

Notes on the study in general: Most of the TCR beta V segments (in an earlier analysis) were productive either about 87% or about 30% of the time. A few CMV-associated chains proved CMV antigen-specific in vitro. Cytomegalovirus-associated TCR beta chains were listed, numbering some 170.

Primers for the PCR totalled 60 Vbeta and 13 Jbeta. Profiling relied on immunoSEQ multiplex PCR, and the TCRdb table lists in-frame clones only, not all of them. The sample has roughly 170,000 clones, approximately 80% seen once. The specimen was PBMCs. This clonotype was obtained from a girl aged 2 to 10 in good health and CMV-seropositive. The V call is TRBV30, the J call TRBJ1-5, with 10 bases lining up with TRBD1. Written as DNA, the CDR3 is TGTGCCTGGAGAAGAGGACAGGGGGGCAATCAGCCCCAGCATTTT. It codes for CAWRRGQGGNQPQHF.